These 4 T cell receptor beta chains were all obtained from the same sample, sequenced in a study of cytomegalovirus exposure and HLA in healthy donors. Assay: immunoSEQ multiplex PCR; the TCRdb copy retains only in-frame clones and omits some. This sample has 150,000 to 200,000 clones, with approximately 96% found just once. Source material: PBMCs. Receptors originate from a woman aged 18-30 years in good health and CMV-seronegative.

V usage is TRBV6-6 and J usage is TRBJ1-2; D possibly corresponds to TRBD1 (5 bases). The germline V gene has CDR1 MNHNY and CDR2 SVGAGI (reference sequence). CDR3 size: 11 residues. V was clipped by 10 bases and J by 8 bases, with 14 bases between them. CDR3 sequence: CAISGWGGYTF. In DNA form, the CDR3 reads TGTGCCATCTCAGGGTGGGGAGGCTACACCTTC.

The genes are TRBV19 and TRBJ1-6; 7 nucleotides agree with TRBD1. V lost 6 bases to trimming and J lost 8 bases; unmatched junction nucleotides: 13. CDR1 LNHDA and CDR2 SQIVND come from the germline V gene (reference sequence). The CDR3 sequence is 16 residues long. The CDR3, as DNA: TGTGCCAGTAGCCTAAGAGGCACAGGGGTTCATTCACCCCTCCACTTT. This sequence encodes CASSLRGTGVHSPLHF.

As DNA, the CDR3 is TGTGCCAGCAGCTACGGGACAGGGGGCTACAATGAGCAGTTCTTC. This translates into CASSYGTGGYNEQFF. The chain employs TRBV13 and TRBJ2-1; 11 bases are a match to TRBD1. Unmatched junction bases numbered 2, after V lost 4 bases and J lost 3 bases. CDR1 is PRHDT, CDR2 FYEKMQ, per germline (reference sequence). The CDR3 covers 15 residues.

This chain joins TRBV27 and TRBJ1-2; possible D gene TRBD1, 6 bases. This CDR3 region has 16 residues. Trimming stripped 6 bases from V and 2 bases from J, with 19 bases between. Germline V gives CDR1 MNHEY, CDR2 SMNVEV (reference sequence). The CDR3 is CASRSLIPGQNYGYTF. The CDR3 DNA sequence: TGTGCCAGCAGATCCCTCATCCCGGGACAAAACTATGGCTACACCTTC.